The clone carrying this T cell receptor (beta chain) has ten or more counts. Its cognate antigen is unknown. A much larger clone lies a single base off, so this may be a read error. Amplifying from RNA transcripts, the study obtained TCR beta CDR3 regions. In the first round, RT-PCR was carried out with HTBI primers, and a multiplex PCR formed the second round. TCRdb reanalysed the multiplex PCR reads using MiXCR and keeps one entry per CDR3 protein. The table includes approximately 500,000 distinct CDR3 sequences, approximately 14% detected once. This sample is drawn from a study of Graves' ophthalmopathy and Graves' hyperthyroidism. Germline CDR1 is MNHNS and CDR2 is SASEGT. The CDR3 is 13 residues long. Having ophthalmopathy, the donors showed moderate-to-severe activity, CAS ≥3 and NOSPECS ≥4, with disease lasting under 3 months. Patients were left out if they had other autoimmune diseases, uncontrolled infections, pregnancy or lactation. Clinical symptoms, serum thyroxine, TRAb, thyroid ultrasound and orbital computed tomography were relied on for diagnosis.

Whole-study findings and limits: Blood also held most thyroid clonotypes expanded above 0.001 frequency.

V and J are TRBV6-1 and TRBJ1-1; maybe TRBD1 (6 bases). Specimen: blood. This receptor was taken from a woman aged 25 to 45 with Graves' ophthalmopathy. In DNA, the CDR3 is TGTGCCAGCAGCTTCGGACAGAACACTGAAGCTTCCTTT. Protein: CASSFGQNTEASF.